The source of this TCR beta chain is a study of blood T cell repertoires in COVID-19. Whole-study context: Acute and convalescent COVID-19 specimens originated in the United States, Italy and Spain. Nucleic acid was either cDNA or gDNA, and it came from T cells, B-cell-depleted T cells, or PBMCs.

Germline V CDR1 and CDR2: SGHTA, FQGTGA. The CDR3 totals 16 residues. J lost 1 base, V lost 2 bases, and 1 base had no gene match. Profiled with immunoSEQ multiplex PCR; TCRdb holds only in-frame clones, not every one. The sample includes 200,000 to 250,000 clones, around 86% seen only once; the top ten take about 1.6%. The TCR comes from a man aged 40-49 years who had recovered from COVID-19. Sequencing was done on a sample of PBMCs or T cells enriched from blood (not recorded which). The chain couples TRBV7-3 to TRBJ1-6; 8 positions match TRBD1. CDR3 sequence reads: CASSLRQGSYNSPLHF. Written as DNA, the CDR3 is TGTGCCAGCAGCTTACGACAGGGGTCCTATAATTCACCCCTCCACTTT.